The rows below give T cell receptor beta chains drawn from one sample of a study of blood T cell repertoires in COVID-19. Sequencing used immunoSEQ multiplex PCR; TCRdb keeps in-frame clones, though not all of them. Of tens of thousands of clones listed, about 82% are singletons. The sequencing input was peripheral blood. All receptors derive from an elderly woman with acute or convalescent COVID-19. The CDR3 runs from the conserved cysteine through the conserved F or W. The D gene is left open where the match is weak.

>TRBJ2-4|.|TRBV28
CASRTANIQYF
>TRBJ2-3|.|TRBV7-2
CASSQPGSHTDTQYF
>TRBJ2-5|.|TRBV3-1/TRBV3-2
CASSQRGQETQYF
>TRBJ1-1|.|TRBV27
CASSPLRGGGGEAFF
>TRBJ1-4|.|TRBV12-3/TRBV12-4
CASTGSANEKLFF
>TRBJ2-1|TRBD2|TRBV9
CASTKRLAGESEQFF
>TRBJ1-2|TRBD1|TRBV4-1
CASSRQTGVGYGYTF
>TRBJ1-4|.|TRBV5-1
CASSSGEGKLFF
>TRBJ1-5|.|TRBV12-3/TRBV12-4
CASSLETSQPQHF
>TRBJ1-2|.|TRBV5-6
CASSLQVTSGYTF
>TRBJ2-1|TRBD1|TRBV5-4
CASSLGYPGQGYNEQFF
>TRBJ1-5|.|TRBV12-5
CASVISGSQPQHF
>TRBJ1-2|.|TRBV19
CASSIEGQDGYTF
>TRBJ2-2|TRBD2|TRBV4-1
CASSSSGRGTGELFF
>TRBJ2-3|TRBD2|TRBV4-1
CASSQDLYTSGPSTDTQYF
>TRBJ1-4|TRBD1|TRBV7-9
CASSLTGTGNEKLFF
>TRBJ1-3|.|TRBV9
CASSVGNSGNTIYF
>TRBJ1-2|.|TRBV3-1/TRBV3-2
CASTPDQGDGYTF
>TRBJ2-5|TRBD1|TRBV18
CASSPTPTGASGETQYF
>TRBJ2-3|TRBD2|TRBV7-9
CASSSAGGVDTQYF
>TRBJ2-3|TRBD2|TRBV30
CAWSIERGINTQYF
>TRBJ2-3|.|TRBV5-1
CASSRDTDTQYF
>TRBJ2-3|.|TRBV10-3
CAISETKRDTQYF
>TRBJ2-5|.|TRBV30
CAWSRGLSGETQYF
>TRBJ1-2|TRBD1|TRBV3-1/TRBV3-2
CASSSYTGVGYGYTF
>TRBJ2-1|.|TRBV3-1/TRBV3-2
CASSQEDFLTYNEQFF
>TRBJ1-3|.|TRBV5-6
CASSLPGSGNTIYF
>TRBJ1-5|TRBD1|TRBV2
CASSAGDRGNQPQHF